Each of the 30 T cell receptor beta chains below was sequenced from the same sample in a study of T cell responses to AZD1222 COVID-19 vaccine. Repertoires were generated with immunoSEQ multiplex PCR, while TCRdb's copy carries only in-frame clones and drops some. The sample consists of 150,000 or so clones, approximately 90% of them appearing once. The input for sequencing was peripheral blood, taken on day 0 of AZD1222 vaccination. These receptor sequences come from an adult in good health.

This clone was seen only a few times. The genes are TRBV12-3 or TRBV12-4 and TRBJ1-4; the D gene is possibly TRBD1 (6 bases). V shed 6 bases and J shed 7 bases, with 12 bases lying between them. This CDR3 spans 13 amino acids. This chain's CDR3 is CASRDSLSEKLFF. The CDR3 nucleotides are TGTGCCAGCAGGGACAGCCTATCTGAAAAACTGTTTTTT.

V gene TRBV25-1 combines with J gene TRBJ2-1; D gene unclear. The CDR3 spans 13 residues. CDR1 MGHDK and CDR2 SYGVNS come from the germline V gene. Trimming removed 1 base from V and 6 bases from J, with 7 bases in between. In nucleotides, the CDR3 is TGTGCCAGCAGTGAATCCCCCCCCAATGAGCAGTTCTTC. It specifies CASSESPPNEQFF.

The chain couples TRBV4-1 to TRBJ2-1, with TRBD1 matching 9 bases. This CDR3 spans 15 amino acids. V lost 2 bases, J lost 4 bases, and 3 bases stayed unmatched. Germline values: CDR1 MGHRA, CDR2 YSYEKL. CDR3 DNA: TGCGCCAGCAGCCAAACAGGGGGCGAGTACAATGAGCAGTTCTTC. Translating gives CASSQTGGEYNEQFF.

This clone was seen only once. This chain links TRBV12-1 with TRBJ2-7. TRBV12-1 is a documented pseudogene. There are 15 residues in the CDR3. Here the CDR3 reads CASTFEDGKTYEQYF. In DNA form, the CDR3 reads TGTGCCAGCACATTCGAGGATGGGAAGACCTACGAGCAGTACTTC.

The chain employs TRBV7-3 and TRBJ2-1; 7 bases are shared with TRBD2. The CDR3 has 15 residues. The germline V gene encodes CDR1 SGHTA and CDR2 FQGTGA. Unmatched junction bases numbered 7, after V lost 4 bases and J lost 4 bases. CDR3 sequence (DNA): TGTGCCAGCAGCTCCTCTAGCGGTCCTTACAATGAGCAGTTCTTC. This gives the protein CASSSSSGPYNEQFF.

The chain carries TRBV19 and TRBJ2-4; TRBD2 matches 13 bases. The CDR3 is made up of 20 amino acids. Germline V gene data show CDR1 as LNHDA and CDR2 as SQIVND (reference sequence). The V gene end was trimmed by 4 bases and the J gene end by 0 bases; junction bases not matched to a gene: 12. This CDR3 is CASSRSPGTSGTVAKNIQYF. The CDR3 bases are TGTGCCAGTAGTAGAAGCCCCGGGACTAGCGGGACAGTAGCCAAAAACATTCAGTACTTC.

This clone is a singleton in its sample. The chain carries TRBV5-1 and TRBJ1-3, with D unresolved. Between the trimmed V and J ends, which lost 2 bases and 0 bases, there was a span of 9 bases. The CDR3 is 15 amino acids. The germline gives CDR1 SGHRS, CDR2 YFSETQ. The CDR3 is CASSLGLNSGNTIYF. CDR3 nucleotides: TGCGCCAGCAGCTTAGGACTGAACTCTGGAAACACCATATATTTT. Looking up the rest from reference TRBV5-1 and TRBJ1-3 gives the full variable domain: KAGVTQTPRYLIKTRGQQVTLSCSPISGHRSVSWYQQTPGQGLQFLFEYFSETQRNKGNFPGRFSGRQFSNSRSEMNVSTLELGDSALYLCASSLGLNSGNTIYFGEGSWLTVV.

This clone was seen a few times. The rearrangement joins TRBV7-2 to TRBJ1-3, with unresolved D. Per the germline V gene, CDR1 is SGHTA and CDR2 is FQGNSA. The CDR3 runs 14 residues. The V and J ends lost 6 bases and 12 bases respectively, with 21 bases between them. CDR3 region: CASSPALTPDGIYF. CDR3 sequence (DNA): TGTGCCAGCAGTCCGGCCCTAACCCCGGACGGCATATATTTT.

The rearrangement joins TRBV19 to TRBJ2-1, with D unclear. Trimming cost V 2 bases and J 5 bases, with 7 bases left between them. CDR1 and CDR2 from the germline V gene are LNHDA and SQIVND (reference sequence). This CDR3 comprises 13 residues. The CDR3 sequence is CASSISENNEQFF. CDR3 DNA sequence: TGTGCCAGTAGTATATCAGAGAACAATGAGCAGTTCTTC.

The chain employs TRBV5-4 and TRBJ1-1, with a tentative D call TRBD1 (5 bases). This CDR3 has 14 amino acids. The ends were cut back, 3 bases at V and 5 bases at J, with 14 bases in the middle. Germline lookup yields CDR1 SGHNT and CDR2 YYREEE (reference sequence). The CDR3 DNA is TGTGCCAGCAGCTGGGGCGGGGCGGGGACTGAAGCTTTCTTT. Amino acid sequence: CASSWGGAGTEAFF.

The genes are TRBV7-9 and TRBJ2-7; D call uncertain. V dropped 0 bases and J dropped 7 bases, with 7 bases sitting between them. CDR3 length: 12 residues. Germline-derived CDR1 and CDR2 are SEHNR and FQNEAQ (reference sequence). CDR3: CASSLAHGEQYF. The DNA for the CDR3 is TGTGCCAGCAGCTTAGCGCACGGGGAGCAGTACTTC.

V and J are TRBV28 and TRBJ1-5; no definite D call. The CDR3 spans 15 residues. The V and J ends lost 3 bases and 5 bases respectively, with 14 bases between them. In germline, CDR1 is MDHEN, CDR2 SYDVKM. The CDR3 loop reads CASSFAGAGYQPQHF. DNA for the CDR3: TGTGCCAGCAGTTTCGCGGGTGCTGGGTATCAGCCCCAGCATTTT.

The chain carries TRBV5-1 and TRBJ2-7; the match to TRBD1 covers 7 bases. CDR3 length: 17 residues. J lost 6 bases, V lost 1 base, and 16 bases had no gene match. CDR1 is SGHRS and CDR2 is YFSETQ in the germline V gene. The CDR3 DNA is TGCGCCAGCAGCTTGAGACCCCCCCGGGACAGTTTTCGCGAGCAGTACTTC. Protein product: CASSLRPPRDSFREQYF.

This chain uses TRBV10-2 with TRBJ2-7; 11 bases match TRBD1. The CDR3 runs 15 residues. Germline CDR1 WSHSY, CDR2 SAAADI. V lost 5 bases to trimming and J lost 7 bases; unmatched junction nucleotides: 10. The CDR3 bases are TGCGCCAGCAGTCGGACAGGGGGCGGATGGGATGAGCAGTACTTC. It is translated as CASSRTGGGWDEQYF.

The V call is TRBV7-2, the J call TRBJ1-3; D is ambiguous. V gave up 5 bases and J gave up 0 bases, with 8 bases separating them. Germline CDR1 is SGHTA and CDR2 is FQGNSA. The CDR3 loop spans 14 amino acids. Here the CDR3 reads CASSPSYSGNTIYF. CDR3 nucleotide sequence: TGTGCCAGCAGCCCTTCCTACTCTGGAAACACCATATATTTT. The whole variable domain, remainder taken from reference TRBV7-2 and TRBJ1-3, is GAGVSQSPSNKVTEKGKDVELRCDPISGHTALYWYRQSLGQGLEFLIYFQGNSAPDKSGLPSDRFSAERTGGSVSTLTIQRTQQEDSAVYLCASSPSYSGNTIYFGEGSWLTVV.

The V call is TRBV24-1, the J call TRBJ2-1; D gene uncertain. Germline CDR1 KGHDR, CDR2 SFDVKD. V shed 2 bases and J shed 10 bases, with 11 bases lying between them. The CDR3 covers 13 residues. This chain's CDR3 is CATSDYIAGEQFF. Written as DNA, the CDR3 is TGTGCCACCAGTGATTACATAGCCGGCGAGCAGTTCTTC.

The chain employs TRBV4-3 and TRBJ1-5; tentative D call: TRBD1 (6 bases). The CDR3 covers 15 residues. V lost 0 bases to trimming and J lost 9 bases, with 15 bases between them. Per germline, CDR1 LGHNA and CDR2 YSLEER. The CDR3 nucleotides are TGCGCCAGCAGCCAAGATGCACAGGGAATTGGGCCCCAGCATTTT. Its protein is CASSQDAQGIGPQHF.

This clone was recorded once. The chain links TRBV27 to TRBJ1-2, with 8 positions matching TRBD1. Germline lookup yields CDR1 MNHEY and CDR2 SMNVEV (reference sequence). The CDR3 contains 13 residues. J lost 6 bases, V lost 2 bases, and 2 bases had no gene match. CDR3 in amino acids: CASSLAGGDGYTF. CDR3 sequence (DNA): TGTGCCAGCAGTTTAGCAGGGGGCGATGGCTACACCTTC.

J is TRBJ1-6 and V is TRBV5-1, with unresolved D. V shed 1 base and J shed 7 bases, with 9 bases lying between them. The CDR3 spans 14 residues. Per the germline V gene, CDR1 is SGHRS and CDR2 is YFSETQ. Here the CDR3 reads CASSLRSANSPLHF. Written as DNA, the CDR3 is TGCGCCAGCAGCTTGAGGTCAGCAAATTCACCCCTCCACTTT.

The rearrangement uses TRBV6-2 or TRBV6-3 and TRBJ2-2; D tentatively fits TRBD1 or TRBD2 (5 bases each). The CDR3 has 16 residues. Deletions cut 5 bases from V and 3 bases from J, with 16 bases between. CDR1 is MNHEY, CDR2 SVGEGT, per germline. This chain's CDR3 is CASSQGPFSYTGELFF. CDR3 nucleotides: TGTGCCAGCAGTCAGGGACCGTTTAGTTACACCGGGGAGCTGTTTTTT.

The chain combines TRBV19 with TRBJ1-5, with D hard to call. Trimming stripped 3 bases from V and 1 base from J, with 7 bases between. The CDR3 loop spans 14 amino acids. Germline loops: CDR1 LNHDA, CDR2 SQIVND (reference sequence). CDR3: CASSITASNQPQHF. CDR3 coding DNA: TGTGCCAGTAGTATTACGGCAAGCAATCAGCCCCAGCATTTT.

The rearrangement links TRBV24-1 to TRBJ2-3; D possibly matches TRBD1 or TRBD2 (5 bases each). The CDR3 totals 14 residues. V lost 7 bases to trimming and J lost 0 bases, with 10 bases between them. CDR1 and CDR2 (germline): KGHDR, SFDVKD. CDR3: CATRVGGSTDTQYF. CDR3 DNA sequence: TGTGCCACCAGGGTTGGGGGTAGCACAGATACGCAGTATTTT.

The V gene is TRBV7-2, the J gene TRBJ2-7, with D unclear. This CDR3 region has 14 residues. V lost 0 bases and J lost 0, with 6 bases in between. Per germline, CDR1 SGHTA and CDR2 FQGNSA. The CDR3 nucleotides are TGTGCCAGCAGCTTAGCCGTAAGCTCCTACGAGCAGTACTTC. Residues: CASSLAVSSYEQYF.

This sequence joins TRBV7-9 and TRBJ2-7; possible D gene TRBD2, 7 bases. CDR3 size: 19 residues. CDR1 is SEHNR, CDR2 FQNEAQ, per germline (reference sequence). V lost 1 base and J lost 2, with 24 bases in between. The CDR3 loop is CASSLVDVGAGARPYEQYF. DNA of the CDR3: TGTGCCAGCAGCTTAGTTGATGTTGGTGCGGGGGCAAGGCCCTACGAGCAGTACTTC.

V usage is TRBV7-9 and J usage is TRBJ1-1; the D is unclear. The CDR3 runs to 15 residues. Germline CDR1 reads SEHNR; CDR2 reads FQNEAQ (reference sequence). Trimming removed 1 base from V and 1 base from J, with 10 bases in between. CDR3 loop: CASSLEFGKNTEAFF. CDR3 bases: TGTGCCAGCAGCTTAGAGTTCGGGAAGAACACTGAAGCTTTCTTT.

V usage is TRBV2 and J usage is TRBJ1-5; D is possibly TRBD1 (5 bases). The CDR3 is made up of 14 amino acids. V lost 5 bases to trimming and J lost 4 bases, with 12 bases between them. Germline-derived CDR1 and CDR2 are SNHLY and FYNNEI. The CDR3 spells CASSQDSRNQPQHF. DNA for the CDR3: TGTGCCAGCAGTCAAGACAGCCGGAATCAGCCCCAGCATTTT.

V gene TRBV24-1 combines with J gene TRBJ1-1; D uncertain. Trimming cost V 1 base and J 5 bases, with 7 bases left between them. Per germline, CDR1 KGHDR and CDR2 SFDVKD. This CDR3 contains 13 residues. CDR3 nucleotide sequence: TGTGCCACCAGTGATTTCGGTGAGACTGAAGCTTTCTTT. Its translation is CATSDFGETEAFF.

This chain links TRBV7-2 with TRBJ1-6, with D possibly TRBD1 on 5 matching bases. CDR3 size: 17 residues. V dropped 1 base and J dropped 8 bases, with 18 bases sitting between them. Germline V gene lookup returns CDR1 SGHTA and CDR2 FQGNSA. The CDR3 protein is CASSLVSSGTLDSPLHF. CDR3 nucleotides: TGTGCCAGCAGCTTAGTGTCTTCCGGGACCCTCGATTCACCCCTCCACTTT.

Here the CDR3 reads CASSIAGRTDTQYF. As DNA, the CDR3 is TGTGCCAGCTCTATAGCGGGCCGCACAGATACGCAGTATTTT. The chain has TRBV18 and TRBJ2-3, with 7 bases fitting TRBD2. The CDR3 spans 14 residues. V shed 6 bases and J 1 base; nucleotides not matched to a gene: 4. Germline values: CDR1 KGHSH, CDR2 LQKENI. The whole variable domain, remainder taken from reference TRBV18 and TRBJ2-3, is NAGVMQNPRHLVRRRGQEARLRCSPMKGHSHVYWYRQLPEEGLKFMVYLQKENIIDESGMPKERFSAEFPKEGPSILRIQQVVRGDSAAYFCASSIAGRTDTQYFGPGTRLTVL.

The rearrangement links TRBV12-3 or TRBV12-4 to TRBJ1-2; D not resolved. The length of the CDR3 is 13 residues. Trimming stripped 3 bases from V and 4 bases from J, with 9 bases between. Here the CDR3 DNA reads TGTGCCAGCAGTTTTAGGCAGGTCTATGGCTACACCTTC. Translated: CASSFRQVYGYTF.